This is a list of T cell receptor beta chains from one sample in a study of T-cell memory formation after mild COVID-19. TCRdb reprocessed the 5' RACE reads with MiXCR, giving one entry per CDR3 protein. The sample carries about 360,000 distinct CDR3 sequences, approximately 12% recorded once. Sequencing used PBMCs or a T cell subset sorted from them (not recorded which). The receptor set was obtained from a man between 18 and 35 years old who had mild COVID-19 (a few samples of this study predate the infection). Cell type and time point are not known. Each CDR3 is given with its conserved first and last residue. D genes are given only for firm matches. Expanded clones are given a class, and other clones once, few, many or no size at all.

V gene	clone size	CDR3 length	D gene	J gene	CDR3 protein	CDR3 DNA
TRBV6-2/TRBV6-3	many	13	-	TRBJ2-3	CASSSNEADTQYF	TGTGCCAGCAGTTCCAATGAGGCCGATACGCAGTATTTT
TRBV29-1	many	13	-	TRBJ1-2	CSVEDLTRGGYTF	TGCAGCGTTGAAGATCTGACCAGGGGCGGCTACACCTTC
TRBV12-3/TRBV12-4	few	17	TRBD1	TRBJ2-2	CASSKGQGALNTGELFF	TGTGCCAGCAGTAAAGGGCAGGGGGCGTTGAACACCGGGGAGCTGTTTTTT
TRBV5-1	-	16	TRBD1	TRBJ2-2	CASSLVPDRDTGELFF	TGCGCCAGCAGCTTGGTGCCGGACAGGGACACCGGGGAGCTGTTTTTT
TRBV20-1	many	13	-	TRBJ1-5	CSASVGSGQPQHF	TGCAGTGCTAGCGTTGGCAGTGGTCAGCCCCAGCATTTT
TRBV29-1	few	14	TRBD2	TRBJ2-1	CSVEPGTSLNEQFF	TGCAGCGTTGAACCCGGGACTAGCCTCAATGAGCAGTTCTTC
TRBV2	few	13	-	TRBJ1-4	CAKQQGRGEKLFF	TGTGCCAAGCAGCAAGGGAGAGGTGAAAAACTGTTTTTT
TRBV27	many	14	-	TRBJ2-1	CASSLLLPGVEQFF	TGTGCCAGCAGTTTATTACTCCCGGGGGTCGAGCAGTTCTTC
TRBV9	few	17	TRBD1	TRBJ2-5	CASSAGTGLFLGETQYF	TGTGCCAGCAGCGCCGGGACAGGGTTGTTCTTGGGAGAGACCCAGTACTTC
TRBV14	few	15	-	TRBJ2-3	CASSPFGNPADTQYF	TGTGCCAGCAGTCCGTTTGGGAATCCGGCAGATACGCAGTATTTT
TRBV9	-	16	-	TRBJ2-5	CASSGFRGTEKETQYF	TGTGCCAGCAGCGGATTTCGCGGGACAGAGAAAGAGACCCAGTACTTC
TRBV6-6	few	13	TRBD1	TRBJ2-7	CASSRQGANEQYF	TGTGCCAGCAGTAGGCAGGGGGCGAACGAGCAGTACTTC
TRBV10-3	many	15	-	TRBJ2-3	CAISALASSTDTQYF	TGTGCCATCAGTGCTCTAGCATCTAGCACAGATACGCAGTATTTT
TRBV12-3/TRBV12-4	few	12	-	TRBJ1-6	CASSLGRSPLHF	TGTGCCAGCAGTTTAGGCAGATCACCCCTCCACTTT
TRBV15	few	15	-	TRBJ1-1	CATSRDRVSNTEAFF	TGTGCCACCAGCAGAGACAGGGTTTCGAACACTGAAGCTTTCTTT
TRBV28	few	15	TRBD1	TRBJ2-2	CASSPGGQGAGELFF	TGTGCCAGCAGCCCAGGGGGACAGGGGGCCGGGGAGCTGTTTTTT
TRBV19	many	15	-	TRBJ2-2	CASSIGPGDTGELFF	TGTGCCAGTAGTATCGGCCCAGGGGACACCGGGGAGCTGTTTTTT
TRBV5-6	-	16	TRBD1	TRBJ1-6	CASTDRKVSIRSPLHF	TGTGCCAGCACGGACAGGAAAGTGTCGATCCGTTCACCCCTCCACTTT
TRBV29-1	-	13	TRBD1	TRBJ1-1	CSVAPRQGGEAFF	TGCAGCGTTGCCCCCCGACAGGGCGGTGAAGCTTTCTTT
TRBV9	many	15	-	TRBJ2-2	CASRGDAGRTGELFF	TGTGCCAGCAGAGGGGACGCTGGTAGGACCGGGGAGCTGTTTTTT
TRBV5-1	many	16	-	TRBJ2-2	CASSLAGAQRGGELFF	TGCGCCAGCAGCTTGGCTGGGGCCCAACGCGGCGGGGAGCTGTTTTTT
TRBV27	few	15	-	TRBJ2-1	CASRLGGGPYNEQFF	TGTGCCAGCAGGCTTGGCGGGGGCCCCTACAATGAGCAGTTCTTC
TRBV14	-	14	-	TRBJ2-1	CASSQVSFYNEQFF	TGTGCCAGCAGCCAAGTTTCTTTCTACAATGAGCAGTTCTTC
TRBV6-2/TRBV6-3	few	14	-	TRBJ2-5	CASINPGTQETQYF	TGTGCCAGCATTAATCCCGGGACGCAAGAGACCCAGTACTTC
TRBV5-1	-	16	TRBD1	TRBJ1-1	CASSPRTGYAGTEAFF	TGCGCCAGCAGCCCCAGGACAGGGTACGCCGGGACTGAAGCTTTCTTT
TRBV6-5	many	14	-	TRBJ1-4	CASSYAGPGRGLFF	TGTGCCAGCAGTTACGCGGGACCGGGAAGGGGACTGTTTTTT
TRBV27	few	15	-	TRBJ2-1	CATDHGGLSYNEQFF	TGTGCCACTGACCACGGGGGGCTATCCTACAATGAGCAGTTCTTC
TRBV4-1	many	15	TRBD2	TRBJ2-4	CASSQGRGGLNIQYF	TGCGCCAGCAGCCAAGGGCGGGGGGGCCTAAACATTCAGTACTTC
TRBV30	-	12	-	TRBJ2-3	CAWGRTEDTQYF	TGTGCCTGGGGACGGACGGAGGATACGCAGTATTTT
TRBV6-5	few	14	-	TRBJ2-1	CASSWGVDLNEQFF	TGTGCCAGCAGTTGGGGGGTCGACCTTAATGAGCAGTTCTTC
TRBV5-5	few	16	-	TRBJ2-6	CASTEQGWSGANVLTF	TGTGCCAGCACAGAACAGGGCTGGTCTGGGGCCAACGTCCTGACTTTC
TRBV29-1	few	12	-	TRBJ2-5	CSADSRPETQYF	TGCAGCGCCGACTCCCGGCCGGAGACCCAGTACTTC
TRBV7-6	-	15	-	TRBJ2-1	CASSLVSGPYNEQFF	TGTGCCAGCAGCTTAGTCAGCGGACCCTACAATGAGCAGTTCTTC
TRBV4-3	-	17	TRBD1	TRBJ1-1	CASSRGDVGDRVAEAFF	TGCGCCAGCAGCCGGGGAGATGTTGGGGACAGGGTGGCTGAAGCTTTCTTT
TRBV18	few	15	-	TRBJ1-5	CASSPGGNRDQPQHF	TGTGCCAGCTCACCGGGGGGGAATAGGGATCAGCCCCAGCATTTT
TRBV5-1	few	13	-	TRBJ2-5	CASSGGNQETQYF	TGCGCCAGCTCGGGCGGAAACCAAGAGACCCAGTACTTC
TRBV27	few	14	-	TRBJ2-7	CASSLSGPSTEQYF	TGTGCCAGCAGTTTATCCGGGCCCAGCACAGAGCAGTACTTC
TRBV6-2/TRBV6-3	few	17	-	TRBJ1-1	CASSYSTRARGITEAFF	TGTGCCAGCAGTTACTCGACAAGGGCCAGGGGAATCACTGAAGCTTTCTTT
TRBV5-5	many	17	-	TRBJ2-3	CASSLRLGALSTDTQYF	TGTGCCAGCAGCTTGCGGCTTGGCGCCCTCAGCACAGATACGCAGTATTTT
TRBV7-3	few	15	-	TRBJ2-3	CASSLTRDPTDTQYF	TGTGCCAGCAGCTTAACCCGGGACCCCACAGATACGCAGTATTTT
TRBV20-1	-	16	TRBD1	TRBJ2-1	CSAPRTGGGGYNEQFF	TGCAGTGCTCCCCGGACAGGGGGGGGTGGATACAATGAGCAGTTCTTC
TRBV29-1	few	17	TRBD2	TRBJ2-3	CSVEGLLAGGRTDTQYF	TGCAGCGTTGAAGGTCTACTAGCGGGGGGCCGCACAGATACGCAGTATTTT